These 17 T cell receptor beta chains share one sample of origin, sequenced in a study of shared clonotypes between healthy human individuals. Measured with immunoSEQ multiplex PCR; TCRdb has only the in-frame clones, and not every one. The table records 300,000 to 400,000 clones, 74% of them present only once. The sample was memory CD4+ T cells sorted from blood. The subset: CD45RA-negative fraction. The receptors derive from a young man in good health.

CDR3 DNA sequence: TGTGCCAGCAGTTACCAGGGGCGAAACACCGGGGAGCTGTTTTTT. Its translation is CASSYQGRNTGELFF. This chain connects TRBV6-5 to TRBJ2-2; a possible D gene is TRBD1 (6 bases). CDR1 is MNHEY, CDR2 SVGAGI, per germline. The V and J ends lost 2 bases and 2 bases respectively, with 9 bases between them. The CDR3 sequence is 15 residues long.

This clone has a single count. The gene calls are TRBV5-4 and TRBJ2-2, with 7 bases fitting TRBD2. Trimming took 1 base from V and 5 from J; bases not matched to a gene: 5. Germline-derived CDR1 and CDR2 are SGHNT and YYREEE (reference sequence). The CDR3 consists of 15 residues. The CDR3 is CASSLSQLATGELFF. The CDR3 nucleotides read TGTGCCAGCAGCTTGTCCCAACTAGCGACCGGGGAGCTGTTTTTT.

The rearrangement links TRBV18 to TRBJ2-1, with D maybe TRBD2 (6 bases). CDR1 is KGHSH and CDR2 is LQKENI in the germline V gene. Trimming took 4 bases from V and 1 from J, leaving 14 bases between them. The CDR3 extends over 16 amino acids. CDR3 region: CASSLYVGRSYNEQFF. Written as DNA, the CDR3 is TGTGCCAGCTCACTCTACGTGGGGAGGTCCTACAATGAGCAGTTCTTC.

CDR3 DNA sequence: TGCGCCAGCAGCCAGGGAGTCCTGAGTGTGGGTGAGCAGTACTTC. Protein product: CASSQGVLSVGEQYF. The chain combines TRBV5-1 with TRBJ2-7; either TRBD1 or TRBD2 may supply D (5 bases each). Germline loops: CDR1 SGHRS, CDR2 YFSETQ. This CDR3 comprises 15 residues. The V end was cut by 4 bases, the J end by 7 bases, with 21 bases between.

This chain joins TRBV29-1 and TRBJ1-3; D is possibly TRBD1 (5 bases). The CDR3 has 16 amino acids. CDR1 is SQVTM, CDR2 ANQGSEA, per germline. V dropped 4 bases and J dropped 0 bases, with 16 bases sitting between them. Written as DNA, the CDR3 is TGCAGCGTTGGATCCTTACAGGCGCCCTCTGGAAACACCATATATTTT. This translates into CSVGSLQAPSGNTIYF.

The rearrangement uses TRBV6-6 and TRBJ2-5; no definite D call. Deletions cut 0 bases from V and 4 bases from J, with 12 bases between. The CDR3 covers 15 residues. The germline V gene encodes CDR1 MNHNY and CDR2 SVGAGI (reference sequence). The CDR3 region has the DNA TGTGCCAGCAGTTACTCCGGGCGGTGGGGAGAGACCCAGTACTTC. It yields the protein CASSYSGRWGETQYF.

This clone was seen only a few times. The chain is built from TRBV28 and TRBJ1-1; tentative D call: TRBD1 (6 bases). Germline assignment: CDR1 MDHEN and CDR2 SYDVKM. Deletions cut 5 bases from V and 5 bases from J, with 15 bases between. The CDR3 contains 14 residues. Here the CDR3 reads CASSRDGGQTEAFF. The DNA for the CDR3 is TGTGCCAGCAGTCGTGATGGGGGCCAAACTGAAGCTTTCTTT.

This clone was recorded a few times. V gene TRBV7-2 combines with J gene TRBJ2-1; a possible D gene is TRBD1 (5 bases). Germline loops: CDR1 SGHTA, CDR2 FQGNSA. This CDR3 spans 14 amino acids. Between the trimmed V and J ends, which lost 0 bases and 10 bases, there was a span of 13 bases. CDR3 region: CASSLAIGAPEQFF. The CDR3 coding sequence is TGTGCCAGCAGCTTAGCTATAGGGGCACCAGAGCAGTTCTTC. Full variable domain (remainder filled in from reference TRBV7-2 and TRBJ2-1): GAGVSQSPSNKVTEKGKDVELRCDPISGHTALYWYRQSLGQGLEFLIYFQGNSAPDKSGLPSDRFSAERTGGSVSTLTIQRTQQEDSAVYLCASSLAIGAPEQFFGPGTRLTVL.

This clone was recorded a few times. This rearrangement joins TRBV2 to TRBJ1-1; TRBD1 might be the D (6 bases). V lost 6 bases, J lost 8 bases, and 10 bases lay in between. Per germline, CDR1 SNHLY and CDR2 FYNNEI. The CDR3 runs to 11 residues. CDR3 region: CASRLQGEAFF. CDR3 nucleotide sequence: TGTGCCAGCAGGCTACAGGGAGAAGCTTTCTTT. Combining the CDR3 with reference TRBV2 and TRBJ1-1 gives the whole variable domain EPEVTQTPSHQVTQMGQEVILRCVPISNHLYFYWYRQILGQKVEFLVSFYNNEISEKSEIFDDQFSVERPDGSNFTLKIRSTKLEDSAMYFCASRLQGEAFFGQGTRLTVV.

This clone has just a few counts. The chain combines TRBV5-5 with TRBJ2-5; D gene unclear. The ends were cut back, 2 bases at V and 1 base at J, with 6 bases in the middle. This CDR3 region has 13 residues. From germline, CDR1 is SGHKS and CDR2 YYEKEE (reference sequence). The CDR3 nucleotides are TGTGCCAGCAGCTTCTCCCCCCAAGAGACCCAGTACTTC. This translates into CASSFSPQETQYF.

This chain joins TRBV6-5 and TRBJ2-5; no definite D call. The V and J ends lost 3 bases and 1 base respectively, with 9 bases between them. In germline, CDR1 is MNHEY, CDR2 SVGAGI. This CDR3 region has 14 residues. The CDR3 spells CASSYSQIQETQYF. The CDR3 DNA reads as TGTGCCAGCAGTTATTCGCAGATCCAAGAGACCCAGTACTTC.

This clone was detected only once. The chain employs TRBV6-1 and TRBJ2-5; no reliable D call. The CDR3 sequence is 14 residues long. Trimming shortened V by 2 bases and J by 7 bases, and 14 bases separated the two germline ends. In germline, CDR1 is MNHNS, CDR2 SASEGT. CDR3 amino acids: CASSEQAVGGTQYF. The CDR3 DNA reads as TGTGCCAGCAGTGAACAGGCGGTGGGTGGGACCCAGTACTTC.

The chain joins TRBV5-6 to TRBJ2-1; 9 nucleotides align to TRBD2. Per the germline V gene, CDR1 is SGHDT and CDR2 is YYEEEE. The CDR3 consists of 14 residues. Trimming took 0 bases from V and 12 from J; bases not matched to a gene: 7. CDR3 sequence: CASSLGGRAGGQFF. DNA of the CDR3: TGTGCCAGCAGCTTGGGCGGGAGGGCCGGTGGGCAGTTCTTC.

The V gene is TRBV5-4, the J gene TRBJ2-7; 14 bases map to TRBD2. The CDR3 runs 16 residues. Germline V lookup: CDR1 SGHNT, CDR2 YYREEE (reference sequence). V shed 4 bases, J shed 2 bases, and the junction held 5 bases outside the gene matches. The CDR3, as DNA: TGTGCCAGCAGCCCCTCGGGACTAGCGGGAGCCTACGAGCAGTACTTC. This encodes CASSPSGLAGAYEQYF.

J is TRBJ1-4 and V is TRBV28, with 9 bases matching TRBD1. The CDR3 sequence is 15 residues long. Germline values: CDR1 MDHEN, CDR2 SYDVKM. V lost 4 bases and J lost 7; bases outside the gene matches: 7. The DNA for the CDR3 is TGTGCCAGCAGTTCTACCGGGACAGGGAGTGAAAAACTGTTTTTT. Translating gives CASSSTGTGSEKLFF.

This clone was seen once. DNA for the CDR3: TGTGCCAGCAGGTTGACGGCTGCAACTAATGAAAAACTGTTTTTT. Its protein is CASRLTAATNEKLFF. The V call is TRBV7-9, the J call TRBJ1-4; D unresolved. V was trimmed by 6 bases and J by 0 bases, leaving 11 bases between them. Looked up from germline, CDR1 is SEHNR and CDR2 is FQNEAQ (reference sequence). The CDR3 covers 15 residues.

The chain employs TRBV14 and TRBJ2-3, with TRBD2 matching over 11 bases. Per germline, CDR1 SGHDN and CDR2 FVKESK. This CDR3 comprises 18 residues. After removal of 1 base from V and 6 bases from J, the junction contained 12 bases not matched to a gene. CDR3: CASSQVFPTSGIGDTQYF. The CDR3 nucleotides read TGTGCCAGCAGCCAAGTTTTTCCGACTAGCGGGATAGGGGATACGCAGTATTTT.